The next 24 T cell receptor beta chains were all read from a single sample in a study of T cell responses to AZD1222 COVID-19 vaccine. Profiled with immunoSEQ multiplex PCR; TCRdb holds only in-frame clones, not every one. Among about 150,000 clones listed, approximately 90% were seen once. The input for sequencing was peripheral blood, taken 28 days after the second AZD1222 dose. The receptors were gathered from an adult who received the AZD1222 COVID-19 vaccine.

This chain links TRBV18 with TRBJ2-5; no reliable D call. The CDR3 runs to 12 residues. CDR1 is KGHSH and CDR2 is LQKENI in the germline V gene. The V end was cut by 4 bases, the J end by 5 bases, with 8 bases between. The CDR3, as DNA: TGTGCCAGCTCACTTACCCCGGAGACCCAGTACTTC. It codes for CASSLTPETQYF.

The chain has TRBV28 and TRBJ1-1; no clear D gene. The V gene's germline CDR1 is MDHEN and CDR2 SYDVKM. The length of the CDR3 is 10 residues. V gave up 10 bases and J gave up 5 bases, with 8 bases separating them. CDR3: CAIGRTEAFF. DNA for the CDR3: TGTGCCATCGGGCGGACTGAAGCTTTCTTT.

The genes are TRBV5-1 and TRBJ2-1, with D possibly being TRBD1 (5 bases). V was cut by 0 bases and J by 2 bases, with 12 bases left in between. The V gene's germline CDR1 is SGHRS and CDR2 YFSETQ. The CDR3 is 16 residues long. This chain's CDR3 is CASSLGLRTPYNEQFF. The CDR3 nucleotides read TGCGCCAGCAGCTTGGGTCTCAGGACACCCTACAATGAGCAGTTCTTC.

V usage is TRBV29-1 and J usage is TRBJ2-1, with D possibly being TRBD2 (7 bases). Trimming took 7 bases from V and 6 from J, leaving 25 bases between them. Per germline, CDR1 SQVTM and CDR2 ANQGSEA. The CDR3 runs 16 residues. The CDR3 here is CSASTFRGRDLNEQFF. CDR3 in DNA: TGCAGCGCTTCTACGTTTAGGGGGAGGGATCTCAATGAGCAGTTCTTC.

The rearrangement uses TRBV7-8 and TRBJ1-6; 8 positions agree with TRBD1. The J segment lost 2 bases and the V segment lost 2 bases, leaving 8 bases of the junction unmatched. The CDR3 spans 18 residues. The germline CDR1 and CDR2 sequences are SGHVS and FQNEAQ. This chain's CDR3 is CASSLIRDRLPYNSPLHF. The CDR3 region has the DNA TGTGCCAGCAGCTTAATCCGGGACAGGTTGCCCTATAATTCACCCCTCCACTTT. Drawing the rest from reference TRBV7-8 and TRBJ1-6, the complete variable domain is GAGVSQSPRYKVAKRGQDVALRCDPISGHVSLFWYQQALGQGPEFLTYFQNEAQLDKSGLPSDRFFAERPEGSVSTLKIQRTQQEDSAVYLCASSLIRDRLPYNSPLHFGNGTRLTVT.

Here the CDR3 reads CASSKGGGGTEAFF. CDR3 nucleotide sequence: TGTGCCAGCAGCAAAGGCGGGGGAGGAACTGAAGCTTTCTTT. V gene TRBV21-1 combines with J gene TRBJ1-1. TRBV21-1 is a known pseudogene. The CDR3 is made up of 14 amino acids.

This chain's CDR3 is CASSLSEGGYTQYF. Here the CDR3 DNA reads TGTGCCAGCAGTTTATCGGAGGGGGGATATACGCAGTATTTT. This chain uses TRBV27 with TRBJ2-3, with D tentatively TRBD1 or TRBD2 (6 bases each). There are 14 residues in the CDR3. Trimming pared 0 bases from V and 7 bases from J, leaving 11 bases between. Germline loops: CDR1 MNHEY, CDR2 SMNVEV (reference sequence).

CDR3 nucleotide sequence: TGTGCCACCAGCAGAGTCGAGCAGACCCAGTACTTC. Translated, it gives CATSRVEQTQYF. The rearrangement links TRBV15 to TRBJ2-5; no reliable D call. Germline V CDR1 and CDR2: LNHNV, YYDKDF (reference sequence). The CDR3 is made up of 12 amino acids. The V end lost 1 base, the J end lost 6 bases, and 6 bases lay between the germline ends. The full variable domain, completed using reference TRBV15 and TRBJ2-5, is DAMVIQNPRYQVTQFGKPVTLSCSQTLNHNVMYWYQQKSSQAPKLLFHYYDKDFNNEADTPDNFQSRRPNTSFCFLDIRSPGLGDTAMYLCATSRVEQTQYFGPGTRLLVL.

The chain uses TRBV6-6 and TRBJ2-1; the D gene is possibly TRBD2 (6 bases). Trimming removed 0 bases at V and 7 bases at J, with 16 bases between. Germline V gene data show CDR1 as MNHNY and CDR2 as SVGAGI (reference sequence). The CDR3 is 16 residues long. The CDR3 DNA sequence: TGTGCCAGCAGTTACTCCAGCGGGCCCCTTAGGAATGAGCAGTTCTTC. The encoded protein is CASSYSSGPLRNEQFF.

CDR3 amino acids: CASSSIFGGAVYEQFF. CDR3 DNA: TGTGCCAGCAGCTCCATTTTCGGGGGGGCGGTCTATGAGCAGTTCTTC. The V and J genes are TRBV11-2 and TRBJ2-1, with 8 positions matching TRBD2. The CDR3 spans 16 residues. V shed 4 bases, J shed 8 bases, and the junction held 13 bases outside the gene matches. Germline CDR1 SGHAT, CDR2 FQNNGV.

The rearrangement uses TRBV18 and TRBJ2-7, with a weak D call TRBD1 (5 bases). This CDR3 contains 13 residues. Germline CDR1 reads KGHSH; CDR2 reads LQKENI. Deletions cut 3 bases from V and 6 bases from J, with 12 bases between. The CDR3 nucleotides are TGTGCCAGCTCACCTCTCGACAGAAGCGAGCAGTACTTC. Encoded protein: CASSPLDRSEQYF.

This clone appeared a few times. The rearrangement uses TRBV4-2 and TRBJ1-3, with unresolved D. V was pared by 0 bases and J by 0 bases, with 9 bases between. CDR3 length: 16 amino acids. CDR1 is LGHNA and CDR2 is YNFKEQ in the germline V gene. The CDR3 DNA reads TGTGCCAGCAGCCAAGATCCTCCGGCCTCTGGAAACACCATATATTTT. Translation: CASSQDPPASGNTIYF.

CDR3: CASSEFEFGAWDTQYF. CDR3 bases: TGCGCCAGCAGTGAGTTCGAGTTCGGGGCCTGGGATACGCAGTATTTT. The J gene is TRBJ2-3, the V gene TRBV10-1; D may correspond to TRBD1 or TRBD2 (5 bases each). The CDR3 is made up of 16 amino acids. Germline CDR1 reads WNHNN; CDR2 reads SYGVQD (reference sequence). V lost 1 base, J lost 6 bases, and 17 bases lay in between.

The chain couples TRBV15 to TRBJ1-5, with no clear D. This CDR3 comprises 14 residues. In germline, CDR1 is LNHNV, CDR2 YYDKDF (reference sequence). Trimming took 5 bases from V and 2 from J, leaving 10 bases between them. This CDR3 reads CATSYERGNQPQHF. The DNA of the CDR3 is TGTGCCACCAGCTACGAACGGGGCAATCAGCCCCAGCATTTT.

V and J are TRBV5-1 and TRBJ2-5; no reliable D call. The CDR3 runs 12 residues. Germline V lookup: CDR1 SGHRS, CDR2 YFSETQ. Deletions cut 5 bases from V and 3 bases from J, with 8 bases between. DNA of the CDR3: TGCGCCAGCAGGATGGCAGAAGAGACCCAGTACTTC. Translation: CASRMAEETQYF.

The genes are TRBV5-1 and TRBJ1-4; 7 bases fit TRBD1. Germline-derived CDR1 and CDR2 are SGHRS and YFSETQ. V shed 0 bases and J 5 bases; nucleotides not matched to a gene: 4. CDR3 length: 15 amino acids. The CDR3 sequence is CASSLGGQTNEKLFF. The CDR3 DNA follows: TGCGCCAGCAGCTTGGGGGGACAGACAAATGAAAAACTGTTTTTT. Full variable domain (rest looked up from reference TRBV5-1 and TRBJ1-4): KAGVTQTPRYLIKTRGQQVTLSCSPISGHRSVSWYQQTPGQGLQFLFEYFSETQRNKGNFPGRFSGRQFSNSRSEMNVSTLELGDSALYLCASSLGGQTNEKLFFGSGTQLSVL.

The rearrangement joins TRBV19 to TRBJ1-4, with D uncertain. Germline V gives CDR1 LNHDA, CDR2 SQIVND (reference sequence). The CDR3 extends over 15 amino acids. V dropped 1 base and J dropped 8 bases, with 14 bases sitting between them. CDR3 in amino acids: CASSIGGSLKEKLFF. CDR3 sequence (DNA): TGTGCCAGTAGTATAGGAGGCAGTCTAAAAGAAAAACTGTTTTTT.

This rearrangement joins TRBV6-5 to TRBJ2-2; no definite D call. This CDR3 region has 16 residues. Per germline, CDR1 MNHEY and CDR2 SVGAGI. Trimming cost V 0 bases and J 6 bases, with 14 bases left between them. CDR3 bases: TGTGCCAGCAGTTACTCGACTTGGCTGGGGTCCGGGGAGCTGTTTTTT. Protein: CASSYSTWLGSGELFF.

The CDR3 reads CASSPTWVKGANVLTF. CDR3 DNA sequence: TGTGCCAGCAGCCCTACGTGGGTTAAGGGGGCCAACGTCCTGACTTTC. The J gene is TRBJ2-6, the V gene TRBV3-1 (or the pseudogene TRBV3-2); unclear D gene. V was clipped by 4 bases and J by 4 bases, with 14 bases between them. There are 16 residues in the CDR3. Germline-derived CDR1 and CDR2 are LGHDT and YNNKEL (reference sequence).

The chain carries TRBV5-5 and TRBJ1-1; possibly TRBD1 for D (5 bases). The CDR3 is made up of 14 amino acids. CDR1 is SGHKS and CDR2 is YYEKEE in the germline V gene (reference sequence). The V end lost 3 bases, the J end lost 0 bases, and 9 bases lay between the germline ends. CDR3 protein: CASSSQQVNTEAFF. As DNA, the CDR3 is TGTGCCAGCAGCTCGCAACAGGTGAACACTGAAGCTTTCTTT.

This rearrangement joins TRBV30 to TRBJ2-3; maybe TRBD2 (6 bases). The CDR3 runs to 14 residues. The V end lost 4 bases, the J end lost 4 bases, and 15 bases lay between the germline ends. Germline V gene sequence: CDR1 GTSNPN, CDR2 SVGIG (reference sequence). The CDR3 sequence: CAWMRLALSDTQYF. CDR3 nucleotides: TGTGCCTGGATGAGGCTAGCGTTGTCAGATACGCAGTATTTT.

CDR3 sequence reads: CAWSVQGSTEAFF. Written as DNA, the CDR3 is TGTGCCTGGAGTGTACAGGGGAGTACTGAAGCTTTCTTT. This chain joins TRBV30 and TRBJ1-1, with 7 bases matching TRBD1. Germline V gene lookup returns CDR1 GTSNPN and CDR2 SVGIG (reference sequence). The V segment lost 0 bases and the J segment 5 bases; nucleotides outside the gene matches: 3. The CDR3 covers 13 residues.

The chain employs TRBV5-1 and TRBJ1-2; 9 bases agree with TRBD1. Per the germline V gene, CDR1 is SGHRS and CDR2 is YFSETQ. The CDR3 sequence is 13 residues long. J gave up 8 bases and V 2 bases, and 4 bases lay outside the gene matches. Written as DNA, the CDR3 is TGCGCCAGCAGCTTTACAGGGGGCTTCGGCTACACCTTC. It is translated as CASSFTGGFGYTF.

This rearrangement joins TRBV30 to TRBJ1-3; D unresolved. V was clipped by 1 base and J by 4 bases, with 14 bases between them. The CDR3 has 15 amino acids. The germline CDR1 and CDR2 sequences are GTSNPN and SVGIG (reference sequence). CDR3 DNA sequence: TGTGCCTGGAGTGGGGCGTGGGGTTCCGGAAACACCATATATTTT. This gives the protein CAWSGAWGSGNTIYF.